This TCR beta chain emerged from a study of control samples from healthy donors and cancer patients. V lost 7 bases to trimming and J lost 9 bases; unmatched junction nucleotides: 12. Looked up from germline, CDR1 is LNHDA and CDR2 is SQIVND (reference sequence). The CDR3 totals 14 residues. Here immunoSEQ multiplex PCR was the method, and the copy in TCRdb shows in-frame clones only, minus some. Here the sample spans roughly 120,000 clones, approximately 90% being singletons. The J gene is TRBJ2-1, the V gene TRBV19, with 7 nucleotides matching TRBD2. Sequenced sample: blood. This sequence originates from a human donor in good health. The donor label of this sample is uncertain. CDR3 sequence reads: CASKEGGSLGEQFF. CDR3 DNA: TGTGCCAGTAAGGAGGGCGGGAGTTTGGGTGAGCAGTTCTTC.